This paragraph covers one T cell receptor (beta chain) sequence. Its antigen has not been determined. Per-base quality was not reported, and no clone a single base away is much larger than it. There are 16 amino acids in the CDR3, from cysteine to phenylalanine inclusive. This entry keeps only the CDR3 DNA: 48 bases, framed from base 1. V loses 2 bases of germline sequence and J loses 1 base, and the interval between the two ends is 14 bases. Sequences MNHEY (CDR1) and SVGAGI (CDR2) are obtained from the germline V gene. The entry originates in a study of blood T cell repertoires in COVID-19 (TCRdb year 2020). Regarding the study in general: Collaborator samples came from the United States, Italy and Spain and covered acute and convalescent phases of COVID-19. Samples were obtained from the ongoing ImmuneRACE study (first 160 participants) and from over 1,000 subjects provided by 6 global collaborators. The dataset comprised deeply sampled blood TCRbeta repertoires from subjects exposed to, actively infected with, or recovered from COVID-19. The repertoires were released in a freely available public database meant as a resource for research on the immune response to SARS-CoV-2. The sample metadata nearly always contained a de-identified subject ID, COVID-19 status, age in years and sex. The material from the prospective study consisted of cDNA or gDNA derived from T cells, B-cell-depleted T cells, or PBMCs. Where available, HLA class I and class II types were obtained from metadata supplied by the sample provider rather than from assay-based typing.

Whole blood was collected in K2EDTA tubes by collaborating institutions according to the institutions' own protocols. For TCRbeta analysis, collaborators shipped samples in one of three forms: frozen whole blood, isolated PBMCs, or DNA extracted from either of those sample types. On the study overall, not on this receptor specifically: Clinical and demographic metadata were provided uncurated, with the amount varying by source and participant.

TCRbeta CDR3 regions were amplified from genomic DNA using the immunoSEQ Assay, a bias-controlled multiplex PCR. From the authors' description of their analysis: The number of nucleated cells in each sample was estimated from the amplification of reference gene primers within the assay. To quantify the absolute abundance of each unique TCRbeta CDR3 rearrangement, sequence reads were collapsed and filtered. For each sample, productive Simpson clonality was calculated as the square root of Simpson's diversity index across productive rearrangements. Sourced from immuneACCESS, this table was stored by TCRdb with only in-frame sequences that have V and J called. A share of the clones is absent; for the studies checked, an unresolved V gene accounts for under half, and the remainder has no known explanation. V and J calls and clone size come straight from that table; D and trimming were deduced from the DNA. Present in this sample are around 450,000 clones, around nine tenths of which were seen just once. Of the sample, 4% to 5.5% is held by the ten largest clones.

Material: peripheral blood. This receptor was taken from a woman in her 30s with acute or convalescent COVID-19. The chain links TRBV6-5 with TRBJ1-1; tentative D gene TRBD1, with 6 bases matching. The CDR3 corresponds to CASSYRETTGNTEAFF. Here is the DNA: TGTGCCAGCAGTTACAGGGAAACGACAGGGAACACTGAAGCTTTCTTT.